Below, 30 T cell receptor beta chains from the same sample are listed, as sequenced in a study of neurological immune-mediated disorders. Via MiXCR, TCRdb re-called the 5' RACE reads, giving one row per CDR3 protein. This sample has approximately 40,000 distinct CDR3 sequences, with 4.8% found just once. The source material was CD4+ T cells from blood. Every receptor here comes from a man younger than 35 in good health.

The rearrangement uses TRBV5-6 and TRBJ2-1; D is unresolved. V shed 1 base and J shed 1 base, with 9 bases lying between them. The germline gives CDR1 SGHDT, CDR2 YYEEEE. CDR3 length: 15 residues. The CDR3 spells CASSLYADSYNEQFF. CDR3 in DNA: TGTGCCAGCAGCTTGTATGCGGATTCCTACAATGAGCAGTTCTTC. Complete variable domain (other parts from reference TRBV5-6 and TRBJ2-1): DAGVTQSPTHLIKTRGQQVTLRCSPKSGHDTVSWYQQALGQGPQFIFQYYEEEERQRGNFPDRFSGHQFPNYSSELNVNALLLGDSALYLCASSLYADSYNEQFFGPGTRLTVL.

At least ten counts were recorded for this clonotype. The rearrangement links TRBV20-1 to TRBJ1-4; D gene unclear. The CDR3 runs 13 residues. The V and J ends lost 5 bases and 8 bases respectively, with 15 bases between them. Germline V CDR1 and CDR2: DFQATT, SNEGSKA (reference sequence). CDR3 sequence (DNA): TGCAGTGCTTTCGACATGTCATGGGAAAAACTGTTTTTT. This translates into CSAFDMSWEKLFF.

This clonotype was counted only a few times. This clone may be a read error of a much larger clone one base away. The chain employs TRBV12-3 or TRBV12-4 and TRBJ2-7, with D unclear. This CDR3 is 11 amino acids long. CDR3 nucleotides: TGTGCCAGCAGTCTTCAGTACGGGCAGTACTTC. Protein: CASSLQYGQYF.

This clonotype came up a few times. This chain links TRBV5-1 with TRBJ2-7, with D possibly TRBD1 on 6 matching bases. Germline CDR1 is SGHRS and CDR2 is YFSETQ. This CDR3 has 14 amino acids. V was shortened by 0 bases and J by 4 bases, with 11 bases between the two germline ends. The CDR3 DNA is TGCGCCAGCAGCTTGGTTGGACAGCGATACGAGCAGTACTTC. This gives the protein CASSLVGQRYEQYF. Supplemented by reference TRBV5-1 and TRBJ2-7, the full variable domain reads KAGVTQTPRYLIKTRGQQVTLSCSPISGHRSVSWYQQTPGQGLQFLFEYFSETQRNKGNFPGRFSGRQFSNSRSEMNVSTLELGDSALYLCASSLVGQRYEQYFGPGTRLTVT.

This clonotype appeared many times. Compared with germline, one end of the junction differs, possibly owing to a read error. The chain recombines TRBV7-7 with TRBJ2-2; TRBD1 aligns across 7 bases. The CDR3 runs 15 residues. Looked up from germline, CDR1 is SSHAT and CDR2 is FNYEAQ (reference sequence). Written as DNA, the CDR3 is TGTGCTAGCAGCCTTCTTGAACAGGGGACCGGGGAGCTGTTTTTT. This encodes CASSLLEQGTGELFF.

This clonotype occurred many times. The V gene is TRBV5-1, the J gene TRBJ2-1; unclear D gene. The length of the CDR3 is 15 residues. Germline V gene lookup returns CDR1 SGHRS and CDR2 YFSETQ. V was pared by 3 bases and J by 0 bases, with 10 bases between. This CDR3 reads CASSSVGISYNEQFF. The DNA of the CDR3 is TGCGCCAGCAGCTCCGTTGGGATCTCCTACAATGAGCAGTTCTTC.

This clonotype was detected many times. The rearrangement links TRBV2 to TRBJ2-3, with D possibly being TRBD1 (6 bases). Germline CDR1 reads SNHLY; CDR2 reads FYNNEI. The CDR3 loop spans 12 amino acids. The CDR3 nucleotides read TGTGCTAAGGACAGTAGCACAGATACGCAGTATTTT. This sequence encodes CAKDSSTDTQYF.

This clonotype appeared many times. The V and J genes are TRBV5-1 and TRBJ2-3; perhaps TRBD2 as D (7 bases). CDR1 and CDR2 from the germline V gene are SGHRS and YFSETQ. V was pared by 4 bases and J by 5 bases, with 14 bases between. This CDR3 is 14 amino acids long. This chain's CDR3 is CASSGEGGGDTQYF. The CDR3 DNA follows: TGCGCCAGCAGCGGAGAAGGGGGGGGAGATACGCAGTATTTT.

This clonotype was seen many times. The rearrangement uses TRBV7-2 and TRBJ1-5, with unresolved D. The V gene's germline CDR1 is SGHTA and CDR2 FQGNSA. Between the trimmed V and J ends, which lost 2 bases and 4 bases, there was a span of 12 bases. The CDR3 covers 15 residues. The CDR3 DNA reads as TGTGCCAGCAGCTTACAGCTCAACACAAATCAGCCCCAGCATTTT. It is translated as CASSLQLNTNQPQHF.

This clonotype came up many times. The chain carries TRBV18 and TRBJ1-4; possibly TRBD1 for D (5 bases). Germline lookup yields CDR1 KGHSH and CDR2 LQKENI. The CDR3 totals 15 residues. Between the trimmed V and J ends, which lost 3 bases and 5 bases, there was a span of 13 bases. In DNA form, the CDR3 reads TGTGCCAGCTCACCTCGCCCGGACACGAATGAAAAACTGTTTTTT. The encoded protein is CASSPRPDTNEKLFF.

This clonotype showed up many times. V gene TRBV20-1 combines with J gene TRBJ1-5, with a tentative D call TRBD1 (5 bases). The CDR3 has 14 amino acids. V lost 5 bases and J lost 0, with 11 bases in between. Germline CDR1 reads DFQATT; CDR2 reads SNEGSKA (reference sequence). The CDR3: CSALDSHSNQPQHF. CDR3 coding DNA: TGCAGTGCTCTCGACAGCCATAGCAATCAGCCCCAGCATTTT.

This clonotype occurred many times. V and J are TRBV29-1 and TRBJ2-7; 7 bases match TRBD1. Germline CDR1 is SQVTM and CDR2 is ANQGSEA. V shed 3 bases and J 2 bases; nucleotides not matched to a gene: 7. The CDR3 has 14 amino acids. The CDR3 spells CSVEGQTRTYEQYF. The CDR3 DNA sequence: TGCAGCGTTGAGGGACAGACAAGAACCTACGAGCAGTACTTC.

V gene TRBV20-1 combines with J gene TRBJ2-5, with 11 bases fitting TRBD2. J was trimmed by 2 bases and V by 7 bases; bases with no gene match: 6. The germline V gene encodes CDR1 DFQATT and CDR2 SNEGSKA (reference sequence). The CDR3 totals 14 residues. CDR3 in amino acids: CSVSGLAGQETQYF. In DNA, the CDR3 is TGCAGTGTTTCAGGACTAGCGGGTCAAGAGACCCAGTACTTC.

This clonotype occurred many times. The chain's CDR3 is CASSETIRQGSADTQYF. The CDR3 coding sequence is TGCGCCAGCAGCGAGACCATCCGACAGGGTTCGGCAGATACGCAGTATTTT. The chain joins TRBV5-1 to TRBJ2-3; 7 bases fit TRBD1. Germline V CDR1 and CDR2: SGHRS, YFSETQ. The CDR3 runs to 17 residues. Unmatched junction bases numbered 15, after V lost 4 bases and J lost 4 bases.

There are many counts of this clonotype. J is TRBJ2-3 and V is TRBV6-1; 7 nucleotides line up with TRBD2. The CDR3 is 15 amino acids. CDR1 and CDR2 (germline): MNHNS, SASEGT. Trimming at V came to 5 bases and at J to 1 base, leaving 6 bases not matched to a gene. As DNA, the CDR3 is TGTGCCAGCAGTATTCCCGCGGGGGGCACAGATACGCAGTATTTT. This encodes CASSIPAGGTDTQYF.

This clonotype has at least ten counts. The rearrangement links TRBV2 to TRBJ2-3; TRBD1 is a possible D gene (6 bases). The length of the CDR3 is 13 residues. CDR1 and CDR2 (germline): SNHLY, FYNNEI. Trimming stripped 8 bases from V and 3 bases from J, with 12 bases between. The CDR3 DNA reads TGTGCCAGCGCGCCAGGGGAGACAGATACGCAGTATTTT. Protein: CASAPGETDTQYF. Together with reference TRBV2 and TRBJ2-3, the CDR3 gives the full variable domain: EPEVTQTPSHQVTQMGQEVILRCVPISNHLYFYWYRQILGQKVEFLVSFYNNEISEKSEIFDDQFSVERPDGSNFTLKIRSTKLEDSAMYFCASAPGETDTQYFGPGTRLTVL.

The chain joins TRBV12-3 or TRBV12-4 to TRBJ2-7, with 7 bases aligning to TRBD2. The CDR3 loop spans 15 amino acids. Trimming removed 2 bases from V and 2 bases from J; junction bases left unmatched: 6. The CDR3 DNA is TGTGCCAGCAGTTTAAAGGTCGGGGGGACCTACGAGCAGTACTTC. This sequence encodes CASSLKVGGTYEQYF.

This clonotype was observed at least ten times. The V call is TRBV29-1, the J call TRBJ1-3, with D unclear. This CDR3 is built from 13 residues. Germline lookup yields CDR1 SQVTM and CDR2 ANQGSEA. Trimming removed 5 bases from V and 0 bases from J, with 8 bases in between. The CDR3 loop is CSVIQSSGNTIYF. As DNA, the CDR3 is TGCAGCGTTATACAGAGCTCTGGAAACACCATATATTTT.

This clonotype was counted at least ten times. The rearrangement uses TRBV6-5 and TRBJ1-4; possibly TRBD1 for D (5 bases). Trimming took off 2 bases at V and 7 bases at J, with 8 bases between the two ends. The CDR3 length is 13 residues. Germline loops: CDR1 MNHEY, CDR2 SVGAGI. The CDR3 coding sequence is TGTGCCAGCAGTTACCGACAGTTTGAAAAACTGTTTTTT. As protein: CASSYRQFEKLFF.

This clonotype has ten or more counts. The chain joins TRBV7-9 to TRBJ1-6; D is unresolved. CDR3 length: 15 amino acids. With 5 bases removed from V and 7 bases from J, the gap between germline ends came to 15 bases. The V gene's germline CDR1 is SEHNR and CDR2 FQNEAQ (reference sequence). Here the CDR3 DNA reads TGTGCCAGCAGCGTGGACGTCTCTAGGAATTCACCCCTCCACTTT. Its translation is CASSVDVSRNSPLHF. The complete variable domain, with remaining parts taken from reference TRBV7-9 and TRBJ1-6, reads DTGVSQNPRHKITKRGQNVTFRCDPISEHNRLYWYRQTLGQGPEFLTYFQNEAQLEKSRLLSDRFSAERPKGSFSTLEIQRTEQGDSAMYLCASSVDVSRNSPLHFGNGTRLTVT.

The rearrangement links TRBV7-2 to TRBJ1-5; D not certain. The CDR3 length is 13 residues. CDR1 and CDR2 from the germline V gene are SGHTA and FQGNSA. Trimming left V 3 bases short and J 6 bases short, with 9 bases between. The CDR3 reads CASSFRGGQPQHF. The DNA of the CDR3 is TGTGCCAGCAGCTTTCGGGGAGGTCAGCCCCAGCATTTT.

This clonotype was seen ten or more times. This sequence joins TRBV6-5 and TRBJ2-3, with 9 bases matching TRBD2. The V gene end was trimmed by 0 bases and the J gene end by 6 bases; junction bases not matched to a gene: 7. Germline V gives CDR1 MNHEY, CDR2 SVGAGI. The CDR3 runs 16 residues. The chain's CDR3 is CASSYSLAGLRDTQYF. The CDR3 coding sequence is TGTGCCAGCAGTTACTCGCTAGCGGGGCTCCGGGATACGCAGTATTTT.

This clonotype showed up many times. The J gene is TRBJ1-6, the V gene TRBV6-5; no firm D call. Looked up from germline, CDR1 is MNHEY and CDR2 is SVGAGI. V lost 0 bases, J lost 7 bases, and 10 bases lay in between. The length of the CDR3 is 15 residues. The CDR3 region is CASSYSPETNSPLHF. CDR3 bases: TGTGCCAGCAGTTACTCGCCGGAAACCAATTCACCCCTCCACTTT.

This clonotype appeared many times. V usage is TRBV20-1 and J usage is TRBJ1-1; D ambiguous. The CDR3 totals 11 residues. CDR1 DFQATT and CDR2 SNEGSKA come from the germline V gene (reference sequence). Between the trimmed V and J ends, which lost 4 bases and 5 bases, there was a span of 8 bases. The CDR3 loop is CSAKVRTEAFF. The CDR3 nucleotides are TGCAGTGCTAAGGTGAGAACTGAAGCTTTCTTT.

The sample holds many counts of this clonotype. The chain uses TRBV9 and TRBJ1-1, with 7 bases fitting TRBD1. Germline V CDR1 and CDR2: SGDLS, YYNGEE. There are 16 residues in the CDR3. The junction had 7 bases not matched to a gene; V was cut back by 0 bases and J by 2 bases. CDR3 region: CASSVGAGTANTEAFF. The CDR3 bases are TGTGCCAGCAGCGTAGGGGCGGGGACAGCCAACACTGAAGCTTTCTTT. The full variable domain, rest sourced from reference TRBV9 and TRBJ1-1, is DSGVTQTPKHLITATGQRVTLRCSPRSGDLSVYWYQQSLDQGLQFLIQYYNGEERAKGNILERFSAQQFPDLHSELNLSSLELGDSALYFCASSVGAGTANTEAFFGQGTRLTVV.

This clonotype was recorded many times. The rearrangement uses TRBV6-5 and TRBJ1-3; weak D call: TRBD1 (6 bases). The germline V and J ends were trimmed by 0 bases and 3 bases, with 9 bases remaining between them. The CDR3 contains 15 residues. Germline V gives CDR1 MNHEY, CDR2 SVGAGI. The CDR3 loop is CASSYSRGNGNTIYF. The CDR3 nucleotides are TGTGCCAGCAGTTACTCTAGGGGGAATGGAAACACCATATATTTT.

This clonotype was recorded many times. CDR3 in DNA: TGTGCCAGCAGCCCCCTTATGGGGAGCAATCAGCCCCAGCATTTT. Translation: CASSPLMGSNQPQHF. The chain employs TRBV7-2 and TRBJ1-5; D call uncertain. V lost 5 bases and J 1 base, leaving 12 bases between the germline ends. The CDR3 covers 15 residues. Germline V gene data show CDR1 as SGHTA and CDR2 as FQGNSA.

This clonotype was seen ten or more times. CDR3 protein: CASSHRHGDSPLHF. In nucleotides, the CDR3 is TGTGCCAGCAGCCATCGTCACGGGGATTCACCCCTCCACTTT. The chain links TRBV14 to TRBJ1-6; D gene uncertain. The CDR3 contains 14 residues. V shed 3 bases and J shed 8 bases, with 11 bases lying between them. The germline V gene has CDR1 SGHDN and CDR2 FVKESK.

This clonotype occurred many times. The rearrangement links TRBV5-1 to TRBJ1-1, with no clear D. This CDR3 region has 15 residues. The V end lost 0 bases, the J end lost 0 bases, and 9 bases lay between the germline ends. CDR1 is SGHRS and CDR2 is YFSETQ in the germline V gene. The DNA of the CDR3 is TGCGCCAGCAGCTTGGTTGCGGGGATGAACACTGAAGCTTTCTTT. It translates to CASSLVAGMNTEAFF.

This clonotype was found many times. The rearrangement uses TRBV5-1 and TRBJ2-1; 9 positions match TRBD2. Germline CDR1 and CDR2: SGHRS and YFSETQ. The CDR3 is 15 amino acids. Trimming cost V 2 bases and J 8 bases; bases outside gene matches: 8. Here the CDR3 reads CASSFAGGLLHEQFF. The DNA for the CDR3 is TGCGCCAGCAGCTTTGCGGGGGGGCTTCTTCATGAGCAGTTCTTC.